A selection of T cell receptor beta chains follows, all from one sample in a study of blood T cell repertoires in COVID-19. The data were produced by immunoSEQ multiplex PCR, yet TCRdb's version contains in-frame clones alone and is incomplete. The table lists about 120,000 clones, 85% to 90% of them singletons, with roughly a quarter in the top ten. The source material was peripheral blood. These receptor sequences come from a man between 65 and 80 years old with active or convalescent COVID-19. CDR3s include the opening cysteine and the closing phenylalanine or tryptophan. D genes are given only for firm matches. Clone size is stated in some rows and not others, as once, few, many or a class when expanded.

-,TRBJ1-1,TRBV27,TRBD1,TGTGCCAGCAGTCACACAGGGGTTAGGTACACTGAAGCTTTCTTT,CASSHTGVRYTEAFF
-,TRBJ1-2,TRBV11-3,-,TGTGCCAGCAGCCCAACCGGGGGGCCGCACACCTTC,CASSPTGGPHTF
-,TRBJ2-5,TRBV15,-,TGTGCCACCAGCAGCAGGGGGGCGGAGACCCAGTACTTC,CATSSRGAETQYF
-,TRBJ1-1,TRBV5-1,TRBD1,TGCGCCAGCAGCTTCAGGGGGCGCGGCATGAACACTGAAGCTTTCTTT,CASSFRGRGMNTEAFF
-,TRBJ2-1,TRBV11-3,TRBD2,TGTGCCAGCAGCTTAGAAGCGTGGGGTAGCGGGAGGGCCCTCGTTAATGAGCAGTTCTTC,CASSLEAWGSGRALVNEQFF
few,TRBJ2-1,TRBV12-3/TRBV12-4,TRBD2,TGTGCCAGCAGCCTGACTAGCGTCAATGAGCAGTTCTTC,CASSLTSVNEQFF
-,TRBJ2-3,TRBV25-1,-,TGTGCCAGCAGTGAATTCACAGGGATGAGAGATACGCAGTATTTT,CASSEFTGMRDTQYF
-,TRBJ1-1,TRBV27,TRBD1,TGTGCCAGCAGAAAGACCGGGACAGGGGTAGCTTTCTTT,CASRKTGTGVAFF
-,TRBJ1-5,TRBV4-2,TRBD1,TGTGCCAGCAGCCTCTCTGCCGGGACAGGCAATCAGCCCCAGCATTTT,CASSLSAGTGNQPQHF
-,TRBJ2-2,TRBV29-1,-,TGCAGCGTTACCCGGGGAGCCGGGGAGCTGTTTTTT,CSVTRGAGELFF
-,TRBJ2-3,TRBV7-9,TRBD2,TGTGCCAGCAGCTTGAGAGGGAGGGTCGATACGCAGTATTTT,CASSLRGRVDTQYF
-,TRBJ1-2,TRBV5-1,-,TGCGCCAGCAGGTTGGGTAGCACGGCCACACTCTATGGCTACACCTTC,CASRLGSTATLYGYTF
-,TRBJ1-4,TRBV12-3/TRBV12-4,-,TGTGCCAGCAGCCTTAATGAAAAACTGTTTTTT,CASSLNEKLFF
-,TRBJ2-1,TRBV5-1,-,TGCGCCAGCAGCGGGAGCAGCTACAATGAGCAGTTCTTC,CASSGSSYNEQFF
-,TRBJ2-5,TRBV5-1,-,TGCGCCAGCAGTTCCGGGACATTAGAGACCCAGTACTTC,CASSSGTLETQYF
-,TRBJ2-1,TRBV27,-,TGTGCCAGCAGTTCTAGCGCCAGCTCCTACAATGAGCAGTTCTTC,CASSSSASSYNEQFF
-,TRBJ2-7,TRBV10-1,TRBD2,TGCGCCAGCTTAGCAGCGGGAGAGTCCTACGAGCAGTACTTC,CASLAAGESYEQYF
-,TRBJ1-4,TRBV9,-,TGTGCCAGCAGCCTCCGAGACACAGGGAGTGGCGAAAAACTGTTTTTT,CASSLRDTGSGEKLFF
few,TRBJ2-1,TRBV25-1,-,TGTGCCAGCAGACAGGGCGCTTACAATGAGCAGTTCTTC,CASRQGAYNEQFF
-,TRBJ2-7,TRBV5-6,-,TGTGCCAGCAGCCTTCAGATGACAGTGGGCATCTACGAGCAGTACTTC,CASSLQMTVGIYEQYF
-,TRBJ1-5,TRBV2,-,TGTGCCAGCAGTGGCAGTTACAATCAGCCCCAGCATTTT,CASSGSYNQPQHF
-,TRBJ1-2,TRBV24-1,-,TGTGCCACCAGTGGTCTACAGGGTTCGGGCTACACCTTC,CATSGLQGSGYTF
-,TRBJ2-6,TRBV28,TRBD2,TGTGCCAGCGGGGAGGGTAGCGGTTACTCTGGGGCCAACGTCCTGACTTTC,CASGEGSGYSGANVLTF
-,TRBJ1-1,TRBV5-1,-,TGCGCCAGCGGCGGGAACACTGAAGCTTTCTTT,CASGGNTEAFF
-,TRBJ1-2,TRBV6-1,-,TGTGCCAGCAGTGAAGCTTTAGACACCTTC,CASSEALDTF
-,TRBJ1-5,TRBV20-1,-,TGCAGTGCTAGTTATGCGGCAGGGAATCAGCCCCAGCATTTT,CSASYAAGNQPQHF
-,TRBJ2-7,TRBV28,-,TGTGCCAGCAGTTTGTACACCAGCGAGCAGTACTTC,CASSLYTSEQYF
-,TRBJ2-5,TRBV20-1,TRBD2,TGCAGTGCTAGTGAACTAGCGGAAGGACACCAAGAGACCCAGTACTTC,CSASELAEGHQETQYF
-,TRBJ2-2,TRBV7-3,-,TGTGCCAGCAGCTTATCGGGAGTCGGGGCCGGGGAGCTGTTTTTT,CASSLSGVGAGELFF
once,TRBJ1-5,TRBV6-5,-,TGTGCCAGCAGTTATACAGGGCAGGTCGGTCAGCCCCAGCATTTT,CASSYTGQVGQPQHF
-,TRBJ1-6,TRBV5-4,TRBD1,TGTGCCAGCAGCTTGGTCGCAGGGGGCGATTCACCCCTCCACTTT,CASSLVAGGDSPLHF
few,TRBJ2-5,TRBV7-2,-,TGTGCCAGCAGCTCCTACCTTTCAGAGACCCAGTACTTC,CASSSYLSETQYF
-,TRBJ1-2,TRBV30,TRBD1,TGTGCCTGGACAGTCGGGTCAGGGGGCTATGGCTACACCTTC,CAWTVGSGGYGYTF
-,TRBJ2-3,TRBV5-1,TRBD1,TGCGCCAGCAGCACGGGACAGGCAGGCACAGATACGCAGTATTTT,CASSTGQAGTDTQYF
-,TRBJ1-1,TRBV20-1,-,TGCAGTGCTAGTGGGGTAGGAGGCACTGAAGCTTTCTTT,CSASGVGGTEAFF